Listed below are T cell receptor beta chains from one sample, sequenced in a study of blood T cell repertoires in COVID-19. Method: immunoSEQ multiplex PCR; TCRdb's copy keeps in-frame clones and lacks some. This sample yields some 230,000 clones, of which around 86% are seen a single time; about 2% belongs to the top ten. Sequencing was performed on peripheral blood. Receptors were obtained from a man aged 30 to 39 who had recovered from COVID-19. CDR3s include the opening cysteine and the closing phenylalanine or tryptophan. The order of the fields is CDR3 DNA, CDR3 protein, clone size, V gene, J gene, D gene, CDR3 length. A D gene is named only where the DNA matches it firmly. Size tells how often a clone was seen (once, few, many) or the class of an expanded clone, and some rows leave it out.

TGTGCCAGCAGCCCAGGGGCTCTAAGAAACACCATATATTTT	CASSPGALRNTIYF	NA	TRBV14	TRBJ1-3	NA	14
TGTGCCAGCTCCCTAGCGGGGGCACGTAGTGAGCAGTTCTTC	CASSLAGARSEQFF	NA	TRBV25-1	TRBJ2-1	TRBD2	14
TGTGCCAGCAGCCACAGGGACAGCCTCTCTGGAAACACCATATATTTT	CASSHRDSLSGNTIYF	NA	TRBV11-2	TRBJ1-3	TRBD1	16
TGTGCCAGCATGGCAAGGGGCCTCAGCTCCTACGAGCAGTACTTC	CASMARGLSSYEQYF	NA	TRBV6-5	TRBJ2-7	NA	15
TGTGCCACCAGTATCTCCCATGGCTACACCTTC	CATSISHGYTF	few	TRBV24-1	TRBJ1-2	NA	11
TGTGCCAGCTCACCACGTTCGGGTGAGCAGTTCTTC	CASSPRSGEQFF	NA	TRBV18	TRBJ2-1	NA	12
TGTGCCAGCAGCTTAGGGGGACAGCTTAATGAGCAGTTCTTC	CASSLGGQLNEQFF	NA	TRBV11-3	TRBJ2-1	TRBD1	14
TGTGCCAGCAGCTTCGGTGGGGGGGCCTACAATGAGCAGTTCTTC	CASSFGGGAYNEQFF	NA	TRBV7-2	TRBJ2-1	TRBD2	15
TGTGCCAGCGGGGAGACCGGGGAGCTGTTTTTT	CASGETGELFF	NA	TRBV6-5	TRBJ2-2	NA	11
TGTGCCAGCAGCTTAGATCTTCCGGGGGTAACCCAAGAGACCCAGTACTTC	CASSLDLPGVTQETQYF	NA	TRBV11-3	TRBJ2-5	NA	17
TGTGCCAGCAGTTACAGCCCAAGGGACATCTCGACTGAAGCTTTCTTT	CASSYSPRDISTEAFF	NA	TRBV6-2/TRBV6-3	TRBJ1-1	NA	16
TGTGCCAGCTCACCGGCCAAGGGGTCCTACGAGCAGTACTTC	CASSPAKGSYEQYF	NA	TRBV18	TRBJ2-7	NA	14
TGTGCCAGCAGCTTGTCGGGGACACCGATTAGCTCTGGAAACACCATATATTTT	CASSLSGTPISSGNTIYF	NA	TRBV5-4	TRBJ1-3	NA	18
TGTGCCAGCAGCTTAGTAGGGGAACCCCAGCATTTT	CASSLVGEPQHF	NA	TRBV7-9	TRBJ1-5	NA	12
TGTGCCAGCAGCGCTAGCGGGGGGGCAAGAGAGACCCAGTACTTC	CASSASGGARETQYF	NA	TRBV9	TRBJ2-5	TRBD2	15
TGTGCCAGCAGCTTGGCCCCTTTTAATCAGCCCCAGCATTTT	CASSLAPFNQPQHF	NA	TRBV7-2	TRBJ1-5	NA	14